These 25 T cell receptor beta chains share one sample of origin, sequenced in a study of blood T cell repertoires in COVID-19. This table comes from immunoSEQ multiplex PCR, and its TCRdb copy is limited to in-frame clones, with some not included. The sample carries about 320,000 clones, 89% recorded once. The specimen was PBMCs or T cells enriched from blood (not recorded which). The origin of the receptors is a man aged 55 to 70 who had recovered from COVID-19.

For the CDR3, the DNA is TGCGCCAGCAGCCCCTGGGCAGGGGCCCCCTACGAGCAGTACTTC. It yields the protein CASSPWAGAPYEQYF. The chain carries TRBV5-1 and TRBJ2-7; D perhaps matches TRBD1 (6 bases). The length of the CDR3 is 15 residues. Germline V gene lookup returns CDR1 SGHRS and CDR2 YFSETQ. V was clipped by 4 bases and J by 2 bases, with 16 bases between them. Drawing the rest from reference TRBV5-1 and TRBJ2-7, the complete variable domain is KAGVTQTPRYLIKTRGQQVTLSCSPISGHRSVSWYQQTPGQGLQFLFEYFSETQRNKGNFPGRFSGRQFSNSRSEMNVSTLELGDSALYLCASSPWAGAPYEQYFGPGTRLTVT.

The chain employs TRBV27 and TRBJ2-7, with D hard to call. The CDR3 contains 14 residues. The germline gives CDR1 MNHEY, CDR2 SMNVEV (reference sequence). The V gene lost 4 bases and the J gene lost 2 bases, with 12 bases spanning the gap. The CDR3 sequence: CASSSPTLTYEQYF. CDR3 nucleotide sequence: TGTGCCAGCAGTTCCCCGACTTTAACCTACGAGCAGTACTTC.

In its sample, this clone was seen once. The chain has TRBV9 and TRBJ2-1, with 12 nucleotides matching TRBD1. Germline CDR1 is SGDLS and CDR2 is YYNGEE. The CDR3 runs to 16 residues. The V gene end was trimmed by 0 bases and the J gene end by 7 bases; junction bases not matched to a gene: 5. The CDR3 bases are TGTGCCAGCAGCGTAGCTGGGGACAGGGGGCTTAATGAGCAGTTCTTC. Amino acid sequence: CASSVAGDRGLNEQFF.

V usage is TRBV5-1 and J usage is TRBJ2-5; TRBD2 aligns across 8 bases. This CDR3 spans 14 amino acids. CDR1 and CDR2 from the germline V gene are SGHRS and YFSETQ. Losses at the gene ends were 3 bases for V and 4 bases for J; bases not matched to a gene: 5. CDR3 in amino acids: CASSYPGTRETQYF. CDR3 nucleotide sequence: TGCGCCAGCAGCTACCCCGGGACTAGAGAGACCCAGTACTTC.

The chain employs TRBV18 and TRBJ1-1, with unresolved D. Germline V gene data show CDR1 as KGHSH and CDR2 as LQKENI. This CDR3 region has 15 residues. Between the trimmed V and J ends, which lost 0 bases and 6 bases, there was a span of 14 bases. The CDR3 DNA is TGTGCCAGCTCACCACCACCGGGATTCTCTGCTGAAGCTTTCTTT. It codes for CASSPPPGFSAEAFF. Full variable domain (remainder filled in from reference TRBV18 and TRBJ1-1): NAGVMQNPRHLVRRRGQEARLRCSPMKGHSHVYWYRQLPEEGLKFMVYLQKENIIDESGMPKERFSAEFPKEGPSILRIQQVVRGDSAAYFCASSPPPGFSAEAFFGQGTRLTVV.

About this clone: A junction boundary mismatches the germline segment, possibly from a read error. V gene TRBV28 combines with J gene TRBJ2-1; D is undetermined. Germline CDR1 MDHEN, CDR2 SYDVKM. The CDR3 length is 11 residues. CDR3 protein: CGSHIGAEQFF. DNA for the CDR3: TGTGGCAGCCATATAGGAGCTGAGCAGTTCTTC.

The rearrangement joins TRBV7-9 to TRBJ1-4, with D hard to call. The CDR3 sequence is 17 residues long. In germline, CDR1 is SEHNR, CDR2 FQNEAQ (reference sequence). Trimming removed 5 bases at V and 2 bases at J, with 18 bases between. This chain's CDR3 is CASSPTQAGGTNEKLFF. The CDR3 DNA is TGTGCCAGCAGCCCTACCCAGGCGGGTGGGACTAATGAAAAACTGTTTTTT.

The chain joins TRBV7-2 to TRBJ2-1; D perhaps matches TRBD2 (6 bases). The V gene's germline CDR1 is SGHTA and CDR2 FQGNSA. The CDR3 has 15 residues. Trimming removed 1 base from V and 4 bases from J, with 11 bases in between. The CDR3 bases are TGTGCCAGCAGCTTAGACGGCGGGAAATACAATGAGCAGTTCTTC. The encoded protein is CASSLDGGKYNEQFF.

The rearrangement joins TRBV3-1 (or the pseudogene TRBV3-2) to TRBJ1-1, with TRBD1 matching over 9 bases. After removal of 4 bases from V and 3 bases from J, the junction contained 3 bases not matched to a gene. Germline-derived CDR1 and CDR2 are LGHDT and YNNKEL (reference sequence). There are 14 residues in the CDR3. The CDR3 reads CASSRQGGDTEAFF. The CDR3 DNA reads as TGTGCCAGCAGCCGACAGGGGGGGGACACTGAAGCTTTCTTT.

This sequence joins TRBV7-2 and TRBJ2-1, with 15 bases that match TRBD2. Germline V gene lookup returns CDR1 SGHTA and CDR2 FQGNSA. The CDR3 runs to 15 residues. The trim removed 4 bases at V and 12 bases at J, leaving 7 bases unmatched. In DNA, the CDR3 is TGTGCCAGCAGCTACGGACTAGCGGGAGGGGTTGGGCAGTTCTTC. The encoded protein is CASSYGLAGGVGQFF.

This clone has just one count. The rearrangement links TRBV6-5 to TRBJ1-2, with TRBD1 matching over 9 bases. Trimming took 5 bases from V and 2 from J; bases not matched to a gene: 6. The germline CDR1 and CDR2 sequences are MNHEY and SVGAGI. CDR3 length equals 15 residues. CDR3 residues: CASSRTGDGNYGYTF. Here the CDR3 DNA reads TGTGCCAGCAGTCGGACAGGGGACGGGAACTATGGCTACACCTTC.

This rearrangement joins TRBV4-1 to TRBJ1-2, with TRBD1 as a possible D gene (6 bases). Germline CDR1 MGHRA, CDR2 YSYEKL. The CDR3 runs 15 residues. V was trimmed by 4 bases and J by 2 bases, leaving 14 bases between them. The CDR3 here is CASSRGQGGNYGYTF. CDR3 DNA: TGCGCCAGCAGCCGGGGACAAGGAGGCAACTATGGCTACACCTTC.

The gene calls are TRBV7-2 and TRBJ2-7; TRBD2 aligns across 11 bases. Unmatched junction bases numbered 7, after V lost 5 bases and J lost 1 base. The germline V gene has CDR1 SGHTA and CDR2 FQGNSA. The CDR3 has 16 residues. The CDR3 coding sequence is TGTGCCAGCAGCCTAAGACTAGCGGGATTGTCCTACGAGCAGTACTTC. Encoded protein: CASSLRLAGLSYEQYF.

The J gene is TRBJ1-6, the V gene TRBV9; D gene ambiguous. CDR3 length: 13 residues. Germline V gene data show CDR1 as SGDLS and CDR2 as YYNGEE. Trimming cost V 4 bases and J 7 bases, with 9 bases left between them. CDR3 in amino acids: CASSRTENSPLHF. In nucleotides, the CDR3 is TGTGCCAGCAGCCGAACAGAGAATTCACCCCTCCACTTT.

J is TRBJ1-5 and V is TRBV2, with 8 bases matching TRBD1. CDR1 is SNHLY and CDR2 is FYNNEI in the germline V gene. The CDR3 is 12 amino acids. With 6 bases clipped from V and 5 bases from J, the junction kept 0 bases outside the gene matches. CDR3 sequence (DNA): TGTGCCAGCAGGACAGGGGATCAGCCCCAGCATTTT. Its protein is CASRTGDQPQHF. Based on the CDR3 plus reference TRBV2 and TRBJ1-5, the full variable domain is EPEVTQTPSHQVTQMGQEVILRCVPISNHLYFYWYRQILGQKVEFLVSFYNNEISEKSEIFDDQFSVERPDGSNFTLKIRSTKLEDSAMYFCASRTGDQPQHFGDGTRLSIL.

V and J are TRBV5-5 and TRBJ1-2, with TRBD1 as a possible D gene (5 bases). V shed 1 base and J shed 4 bases, with 14 bases lying between them. The CDR3 contains 15 residues. CDR1 and CDR2 from the germline V gene are SGHKS and YYEKEE (reference sequence). The CDR3 DNA is TGTGCCAGCAGCTTGTCGGGGCGGGAATTCTATGGCTACACCTTC. Its protein product is CASSLSGREFYGYTF.

The chain joins TRBV30 to TRBJ2-6; D is unclear. From germline, CDR1 is GTSNPN and CDR2 SVGIG (reference sequence). The V end was cut by 0 bases, the J end by 2 bases, with 8 bases between. CDR3 length equals 15 residues. This chain's CDR3 is CAWSVLLTGANVLTF. The CDR3 DNA reads as TGTGCCTGGAGTGTACTACTCACTGGGGCCAACGTCCTGACTTTC.

This clone was picked up one time. This sequence joins TRBV16 and TRBJ1-1; TRBD1 aligns across 8 bases. Germline CDR1 is KGHSY and CDR2 is FQNENV. The CDR3 has 14 residues. J gave up 5 bases and V 4 bases, and 6 bases lay outside the gene matches. The CDR3 is CASSPRQGLTEAFF. CDR3 in DNA: TGTGCCAGCAGCCCGCGACAGGGGCTGACTGAAGCTTTCTTT.

This sequence joins TRBV2 and TRBJ1-2; perhaps TRBD1 as D (6 bases). The CDR3 loop spans 12 amino acids. The germline CDR1 and CDR2 sequences are SNHLY and FYNNEI. CDR3 DNA: TGTGCAACCACGCGGGGGGCTCCCCTTTCCACCTTC. Encoded protein: CATTRGAPLSTF.

The chain has TRBV18 and TRBJ2-7, with a possible D match to TRBD2 (6 bases). CDR1 and CDR2 (germline): KGHSH, LQKENI. V was clipped by 3 bases and J by 0 bases, with 15 bases between them. The CDR3 consists of 16 residues. CDR3 sequence (DNA): TGTGCCAGCTCACCTCCCGGAGGGGAGAGCTCCTACGAGCAGTACTTC. Translating gives CASSPPGGESSYEQYF.

In its sample, this clone was seen once. The chain joins TRBV3-1 (or the pseudogene TRBV3-2) to TRBJ2-5, with TRBD2 matching over 8 bases. Germline V gene data show CDR1 as LGHDT and CDR2 as YNNKEL (reference sequence). Trimming removed 4 bases from V and 5 bases from J; junction bases left unmatched: 9. The CDR3 has 15 amino acids. CDR3 coding DNA: TGTGCCAGCAGCCTAATCGGGAGGGGGGTGGAGACCCAGTACTTC. Translated: CASSLIGRGVETQYF.

J is TRBJ2-7 and V is TRBV5-5; D might be TRBD2 (6 bases). V lost 6 bases to trimming and J lost 0 bases, with 16 bases between them. Germline assignment: CDR1 SGHKS and CDR2 YYEKEE (reference sequence). There are 15 residues in the CDR3. The CDR3 sequence is CASIAGPTISYEQYF. The CDR3, as DNA: TGTGCCAGCATCGCGGGACCGACCATCTCCTACGAGCAGTACTTC.

Here the CDR3 DNA reads TGCGCCAGCAGCTTAGACAGCACAAACCGTTACGAGCAGTACTTC. Translating it yields CASSLDSTNRYEQYF. The chain links TRBV5-1 to TRBJ2-7; weak D call: TRBD1 (5 bases). This CDR3 comprises 15 residues. Trimming pared 2 bases from V and 4 bases from J, leaving 16 bases between. Germline assignment: CDR1 SGHRS and CDR2 YFSETQ.

The chain links TRBV11-2 to TRBJ2-7; TRBD2 might be the D (5 bases). The V end lost 5 bases, the J end lost 5 bases, and 16 bases lay between the germline ends. The germline V gene encodes CDR1 SGHAT and CDR2 FQNNGV. CDR3 length: 14 residues. This chain's CDR3 is CASSGTRGSHEQYF. CDR3 nucleotides: TGTGCCAGCAGCGGTACTCGGGGATCCCACGAGCAGTACTTC.

This clone was counted a single time. This sequence joins TRBV5-1 and TRBJ2-2, with D unclear. This CDR3 has 13 amino acids. Trimming removed 0 bases from V and 7 bases from J, with 7 bases in between. Germline-derived CDR1 and CDR2 are SGHRS and YFSETQ. The CDR3 sequence is CASSLVAGGELFF. CDR3 coding DNA: TGCGCCAGCAGCTTGGTTGCAGGCGGGGAGCTGTTTTTT.